This TCR beta chain originates from a study of blood T cell repertoires in COVID-19. CDR1 is SQVTM, CDR2 ANQGSEA, per germline. V was cut by 3 bases and J by 3 bases, with 13 bases left in between. CDR3 length equals 14 residues. The data were produced by immunoSEQ multiplex PCR, yet TCRdb's version contains in-frame clones alone and is incomplete. The table lists some 110,000 clones, 81% of them singletons. The rearrangement links TRBV29-1 to TRBJ2-3; D is perhaps TRBD2 (6 bases). The TCR originated in a woman in her 70s with acute or convalescent COVID-19. Sequencing was performed on peripheral blood. As DNA, the CDR3 is TGCAGCGTTGATTCCGCAGGGAGGACAGATACGCAGTATTTT. Encoded protein: CSVDSAGRTDTQYF.